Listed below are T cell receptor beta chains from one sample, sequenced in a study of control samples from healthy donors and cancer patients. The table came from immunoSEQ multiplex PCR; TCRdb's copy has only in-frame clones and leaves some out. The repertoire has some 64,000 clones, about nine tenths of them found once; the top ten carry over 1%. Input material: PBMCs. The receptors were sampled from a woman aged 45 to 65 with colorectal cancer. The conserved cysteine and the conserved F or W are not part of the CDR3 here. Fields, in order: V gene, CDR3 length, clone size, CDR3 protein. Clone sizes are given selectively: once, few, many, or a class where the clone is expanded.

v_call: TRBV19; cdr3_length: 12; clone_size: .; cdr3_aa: ASKRGGMNTEAF
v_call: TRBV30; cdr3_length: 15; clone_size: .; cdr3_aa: AWSKLRYNKSGQRPD
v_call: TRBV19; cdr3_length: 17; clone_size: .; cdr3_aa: ASSIDTPGTSGSADTQY
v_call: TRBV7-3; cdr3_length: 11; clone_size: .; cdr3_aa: ASSSAGGHEQY
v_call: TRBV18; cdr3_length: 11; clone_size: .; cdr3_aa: ASSPGPNTEAF
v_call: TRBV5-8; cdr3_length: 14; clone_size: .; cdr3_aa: ASSRLRGSSGNTIY
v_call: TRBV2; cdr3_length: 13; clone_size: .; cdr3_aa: ASSPAAANTDTQY
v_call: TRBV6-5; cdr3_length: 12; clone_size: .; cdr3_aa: ASRDTGGNQPQH
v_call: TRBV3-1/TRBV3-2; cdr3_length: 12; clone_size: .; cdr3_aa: ASSQDGITGEQY
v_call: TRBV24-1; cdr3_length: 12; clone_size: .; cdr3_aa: ATEDRGSYNEQF
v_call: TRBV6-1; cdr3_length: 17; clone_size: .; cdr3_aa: ASSEWGQRTSGRTDTQY
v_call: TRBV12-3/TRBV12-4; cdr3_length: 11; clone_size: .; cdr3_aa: ASSPGTGYEQY
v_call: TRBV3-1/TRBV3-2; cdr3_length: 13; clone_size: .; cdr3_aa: ASSPTGGFGDTQY
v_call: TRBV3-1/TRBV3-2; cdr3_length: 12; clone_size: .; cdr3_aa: ASSQRGSNQPQH
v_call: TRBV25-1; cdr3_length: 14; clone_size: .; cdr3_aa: ASSGELSSGANVLT
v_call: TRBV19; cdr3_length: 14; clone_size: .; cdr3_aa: ASTLRREAPTDTQY
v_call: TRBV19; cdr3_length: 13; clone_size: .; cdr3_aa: ASSKRGRADYEQY
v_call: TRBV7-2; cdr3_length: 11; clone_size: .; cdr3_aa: ASSPGTARGYT
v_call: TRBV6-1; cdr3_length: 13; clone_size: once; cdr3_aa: ASSEFTGAGNTIY
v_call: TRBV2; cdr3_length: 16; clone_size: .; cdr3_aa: ASSTSGRALLLPDTQY
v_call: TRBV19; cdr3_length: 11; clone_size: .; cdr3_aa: ASSIEGVSEQF
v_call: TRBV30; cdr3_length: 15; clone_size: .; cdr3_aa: AWRAGGSGSFYNEQF
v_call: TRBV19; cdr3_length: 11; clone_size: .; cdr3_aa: ASSIRSPGELF
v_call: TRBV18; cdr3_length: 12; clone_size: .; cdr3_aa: ASSPPGDRDIQY
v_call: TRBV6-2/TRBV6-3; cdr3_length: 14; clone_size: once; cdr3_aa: ASSQNRDRRYSIQY
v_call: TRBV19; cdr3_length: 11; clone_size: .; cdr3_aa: ASSIALTRGAF
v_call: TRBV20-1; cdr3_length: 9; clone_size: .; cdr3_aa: SAAGGASYT
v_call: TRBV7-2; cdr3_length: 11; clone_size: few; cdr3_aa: ASVEDSNQPQH
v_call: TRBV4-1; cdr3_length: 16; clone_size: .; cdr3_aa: ASSQDSLGLAGGRELF
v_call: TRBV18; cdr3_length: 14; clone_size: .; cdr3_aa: ASSPGVRGMYNEQF
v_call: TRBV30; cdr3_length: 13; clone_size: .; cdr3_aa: AWSARIISGNTIY
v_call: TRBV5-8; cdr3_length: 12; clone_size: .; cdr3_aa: ASSLDRGAYGYT
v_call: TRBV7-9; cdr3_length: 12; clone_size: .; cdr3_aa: ASSRGQGHQPQH
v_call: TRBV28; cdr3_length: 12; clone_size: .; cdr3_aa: ASFVQGNTGELF
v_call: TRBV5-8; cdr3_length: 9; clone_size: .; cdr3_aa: ASSFHYEQF
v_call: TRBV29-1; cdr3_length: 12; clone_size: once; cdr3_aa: SVENSLHGNTIY
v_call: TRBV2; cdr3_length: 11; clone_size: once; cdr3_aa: ASSDNMNTEAF
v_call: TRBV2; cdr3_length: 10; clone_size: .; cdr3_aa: ASRGTGYGYT
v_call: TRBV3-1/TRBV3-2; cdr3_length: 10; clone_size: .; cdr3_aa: ASSQVPYEQY
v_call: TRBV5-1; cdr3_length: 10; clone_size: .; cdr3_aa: ASSGSSYEQY
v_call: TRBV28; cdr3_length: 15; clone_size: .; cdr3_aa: ASSLGTGGYSGNTIY
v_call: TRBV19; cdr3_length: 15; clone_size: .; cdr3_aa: ASRDLSGARPSNEQF
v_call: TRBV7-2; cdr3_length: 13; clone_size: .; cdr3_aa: ASTQYRVGNSPLH
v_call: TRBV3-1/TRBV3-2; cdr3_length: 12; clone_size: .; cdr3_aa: ASSPGQGWETQY
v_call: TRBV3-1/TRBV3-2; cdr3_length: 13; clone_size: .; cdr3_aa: ASSQGGHGTDTQY
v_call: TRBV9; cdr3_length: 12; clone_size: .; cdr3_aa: ASSVGDSNYEQY
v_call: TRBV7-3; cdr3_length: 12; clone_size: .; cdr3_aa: ASSSSGQETEQF
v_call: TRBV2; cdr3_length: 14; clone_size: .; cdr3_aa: AGSTGQGRKSYEQY
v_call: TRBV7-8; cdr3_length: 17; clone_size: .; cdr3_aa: ASSFQSGGASWGTGELF
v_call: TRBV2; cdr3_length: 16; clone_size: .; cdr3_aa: ASSDPSDAGQGSEKLF
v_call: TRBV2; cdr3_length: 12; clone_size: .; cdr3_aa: ASSSFGGSQPQH
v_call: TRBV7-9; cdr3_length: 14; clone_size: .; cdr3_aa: ATFPSKDRNTGELF
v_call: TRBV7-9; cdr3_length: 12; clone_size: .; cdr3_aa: ASSLRAETDTQY
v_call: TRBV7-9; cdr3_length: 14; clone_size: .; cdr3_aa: ASRPGVGQLNTEAF
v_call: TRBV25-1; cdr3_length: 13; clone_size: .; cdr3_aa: ASSEGSGMNTEAF
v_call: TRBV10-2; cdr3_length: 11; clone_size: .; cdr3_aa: AARGGEGTEAF
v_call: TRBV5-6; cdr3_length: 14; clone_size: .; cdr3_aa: ASSTERGGVSYEQY
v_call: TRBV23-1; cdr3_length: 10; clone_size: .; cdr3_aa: ASFDRTGDQY
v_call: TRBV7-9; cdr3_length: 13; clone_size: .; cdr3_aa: ASSLEAGLANTIY